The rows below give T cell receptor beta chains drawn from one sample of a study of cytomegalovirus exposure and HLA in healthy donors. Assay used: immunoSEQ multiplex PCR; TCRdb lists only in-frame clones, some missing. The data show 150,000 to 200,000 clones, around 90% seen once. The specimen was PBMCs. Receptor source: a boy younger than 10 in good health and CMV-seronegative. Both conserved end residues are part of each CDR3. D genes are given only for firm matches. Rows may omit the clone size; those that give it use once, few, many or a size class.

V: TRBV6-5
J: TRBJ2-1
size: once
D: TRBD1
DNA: TGTGCCAGCAGCACCGGGACAGGGGAAGACAATGAGCAGTTCTTC
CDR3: CASSTGTGEDNEQFF

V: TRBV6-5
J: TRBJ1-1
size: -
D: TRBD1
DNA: TGTGCCAGCAGGCCGACAGGGGACGTCACTGAAGCTTTCTTT
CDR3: CASRPTGDVTEAFF

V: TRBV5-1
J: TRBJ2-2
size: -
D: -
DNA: TGCGCCAGCAGCTTGTCCCAGGGATGGTACACCGGGGAGCTGTTTTTT
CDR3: CASSLSQGWYTGELFF

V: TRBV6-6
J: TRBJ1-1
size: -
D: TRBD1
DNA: TGTGCCAGCAGTTACTCGGAGACAGGGAGTGAAGCTTTCTTT
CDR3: CASSYSETGSEAFF

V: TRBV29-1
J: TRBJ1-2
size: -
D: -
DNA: TGCAGCGTTAGTTCGGGGGATGGCTACACCTTC
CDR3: CSVSSGDGYTF

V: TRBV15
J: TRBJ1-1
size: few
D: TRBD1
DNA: TGTGCCACCAGCAGAGCCGTTGGACAGGGGGACACTGAAGCTTTCTTT
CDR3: CATSRAVGQGDTEAFF

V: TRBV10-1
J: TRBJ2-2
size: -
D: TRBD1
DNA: TGCGCCAGCAGTAAACAGGGGACGAACACCGGGGAGCTGTTTTTT
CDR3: CASSKQGTNTGELFF

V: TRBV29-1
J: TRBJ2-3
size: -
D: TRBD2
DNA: TGCAGCGTTGAGGGGCGGCTAGCGGGACCGGATACGCAGTATTTT
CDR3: CSVEGRLAGPDTQYF

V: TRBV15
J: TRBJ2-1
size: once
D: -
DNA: TGTGCCACCAGCAGAGCCCCCTTAACAGGGTTCGCCTACAATGAGCAGTTCTTC
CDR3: CATSRAPLTGFAYNEQFF

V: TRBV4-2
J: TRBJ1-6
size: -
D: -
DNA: TGTGCCAGCAGCCAAGGAGGGGCGGGGGATTCACCCCTCCACTTT
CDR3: CASSQGGAGDSPLHF

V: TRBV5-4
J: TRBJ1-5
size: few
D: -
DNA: TGTGCCAGCAGCTTGGCGGGAACTAGCAATCAGCCCCAGCATTTT
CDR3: CASSLAGTSNQPQHF

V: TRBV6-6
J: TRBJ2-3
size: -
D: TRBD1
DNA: TGTGCCAGCAGCCCGACGACAGGGTCAACGCAGTATTTT
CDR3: CASSPTTGSTQYF

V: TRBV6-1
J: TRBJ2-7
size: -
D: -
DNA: TGTGCCAGCAGTGAAGTCTTGGTGAACGAGCAGTACTTC
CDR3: CASSEVLVNEQYF

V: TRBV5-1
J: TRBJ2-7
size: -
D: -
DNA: TGCGCCAGCAGCTTTCAGGGGCCCGAGCAGTACTTC
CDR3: CASSFQGPEQYF

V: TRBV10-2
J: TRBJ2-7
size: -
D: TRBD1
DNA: TGCGCCAGCAGCCCCTTATTGGGGACAGGGTTCGGCGAGCAGTACTTC
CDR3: CASSPLLGTGFGEQYF

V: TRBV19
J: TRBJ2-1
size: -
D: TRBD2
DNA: TGTGCCAGTAGTCCATACGGAAGCGGGAGCTCCTACAATGAGCAGTTCTTC
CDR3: CASSPYGSGSSYNEQFF

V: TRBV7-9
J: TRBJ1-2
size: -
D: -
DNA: TGTGCCAGCAGCTTAACCAAGGGGAACTATGGCTACACCTTC
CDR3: CASSLTKGNYGYTF

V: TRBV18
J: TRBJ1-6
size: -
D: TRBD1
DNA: TGTGCCAGCTCCCCATGGGACAGGGCCATGAACAATTCACCCCTCCACTTT
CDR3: CASSPWDRAMNNSPLHF

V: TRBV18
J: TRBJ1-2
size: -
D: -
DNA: TGTGCCAGCTCACCCCTCCACGACTCATCTATTAGCTATGGCTACACCTTC
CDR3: CASSPLHDSSISYGYTF

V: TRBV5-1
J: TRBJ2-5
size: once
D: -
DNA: TGCGCCAGCAGCTTGGCTGGCGGGGTTGTAGAGACCCAGTACTTC
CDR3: CASSLAGGVVETQYF

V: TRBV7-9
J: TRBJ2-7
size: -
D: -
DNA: TGTTCCAGCAGCTCACCAGGGGACCCCTACGAGCAGTACTTC
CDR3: CSSSSPGDPYEQYF

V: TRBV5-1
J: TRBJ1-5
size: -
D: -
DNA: TGCGCCAGCAGCTTGGTGGGGCTAGGGCAGCCCCAGCATTTT
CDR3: CASSLVGLGQPQHF

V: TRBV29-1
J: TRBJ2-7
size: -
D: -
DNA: TGCAGCGTGGCGGGGCGGAACTCCTACGAGCAGTACTTC
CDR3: CSVAGRNSYEQYF

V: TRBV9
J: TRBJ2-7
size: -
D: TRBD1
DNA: TGTGCCAGCAGCGTGACAGGGGGCAACTACGAGCAGTACTTC
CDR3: CASSVTGGNYEQYF

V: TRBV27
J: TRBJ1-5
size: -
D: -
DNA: TGTGCCAGCAGTCTACAGGGAGGCAATCAGCCCCAGCATTTT
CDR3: CASSLQGGNQPQHF

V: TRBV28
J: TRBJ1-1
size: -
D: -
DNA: TGTGCCAGCAGTTACCCCCTCGGGCAGCCAGGGGCTTTCTTT
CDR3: CASSYPLGQPGAFF

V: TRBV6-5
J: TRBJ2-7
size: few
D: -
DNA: TGTGCCAGCAGTTTGGGAGGAGGCCTAAGGTACGAGCAGTACTTC
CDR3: CASSLGGGLRYEQYF

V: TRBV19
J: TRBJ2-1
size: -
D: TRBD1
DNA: TGTGCCAGTAGAAATAGACAGGGCGAGTGGGCTGGCAATGAGCAGTTCTTC
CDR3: CASRNRQGEWAGNEQFF

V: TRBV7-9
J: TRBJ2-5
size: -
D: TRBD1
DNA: TGTGCCAGCAGCTTACTTGGACAGGGAGAGACCCAGTACTTC
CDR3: CASSLLGQGETQYF

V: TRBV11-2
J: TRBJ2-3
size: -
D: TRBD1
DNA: TGTGCCAGCAGCGCAGGACAGGGGAGCACAGATACGCAGTATTTT
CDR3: CASSAGQGSTDTQYF

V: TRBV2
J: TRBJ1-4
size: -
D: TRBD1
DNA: TGTGCCAGCAGGGGTTGGACAGGGGCAAATGAAAAACTGTTTTTT
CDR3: CASRGWTGANEKLFF

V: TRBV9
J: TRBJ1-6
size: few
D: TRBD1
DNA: TGTGCCAGCAGCGTCGGGACAGCTAATTCACCCCTCCACTTT
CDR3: CASSVGTANSPLHF

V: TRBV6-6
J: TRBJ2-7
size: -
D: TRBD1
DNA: TGTGCCAGCAGTCTACAGACAGGGATCTACGAGCAGTACTTC
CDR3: CASSLQTGIYEQYF

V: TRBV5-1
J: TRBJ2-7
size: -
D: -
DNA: TGCGCCAGCAGCATAGGACAGTCCCACGAGCAGTACTTC
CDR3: CASSIGQSHEQYF

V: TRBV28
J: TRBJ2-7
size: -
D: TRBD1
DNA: TGTGCCAGCAGTTCCCGGACAGGCTACGAGCAGTACTTC
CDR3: CASSSRTGYEQYF

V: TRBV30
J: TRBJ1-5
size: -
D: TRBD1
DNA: TGTGCCAGTAAACAGGGGGAGGGCTGGGAGCCCCAGCATTTT
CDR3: CASKQGEGWEPQHF

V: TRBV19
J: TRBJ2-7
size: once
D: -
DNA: TGTGCCAGTAGTCGTCGGGCAGGGGATGCGTACGAGCAGTACTTC
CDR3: CASSRRAGDAYEQYF

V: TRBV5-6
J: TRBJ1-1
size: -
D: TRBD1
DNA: TGTGCCAGCAGTCCTACAGGGGACACTGAAGCTTTCTTT
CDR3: CASSPTGDTEAFF

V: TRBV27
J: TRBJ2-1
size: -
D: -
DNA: TGTGCCACAGCCGGGGGTCAGGTCGGAGGCATTGAGCAGTTCTTC
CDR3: CATAGGQVGGIEQFF

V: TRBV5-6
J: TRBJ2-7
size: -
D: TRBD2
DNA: TGTGCCAGCAGGTCTGCGGCCCAGGGACTAGTGAGAGAGCAGTACTTC
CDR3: CASRSAAQGLVREQYF

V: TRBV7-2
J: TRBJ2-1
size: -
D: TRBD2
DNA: TGTGCCAGCAGCTTGAGCGGGAGGGTCTATGAGCAGTTCTTC
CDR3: CASSLSGRVYEQFF

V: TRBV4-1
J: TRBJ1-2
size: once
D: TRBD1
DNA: TGCGCCAGCAGCCAAGATACGACAGGGGAAGGCTATGGCTACACCTTC
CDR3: CASSQDTTGEGYGYTF

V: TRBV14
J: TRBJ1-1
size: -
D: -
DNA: TGTGCCAGCAGCCAAGACAAAGAGAGGGCCCAGTCGAACACTGAAGCTTTCTTT
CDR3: CASSQDKERAQSNTEAFF

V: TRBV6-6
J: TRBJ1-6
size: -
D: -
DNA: TGTGCCAGCAGTTACTCGGGCAATTCACCCCTCCACTTT
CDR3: CASSYSGNSPLHF

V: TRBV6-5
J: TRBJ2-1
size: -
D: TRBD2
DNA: TGTGCCAGCAGTTACTCGGGGCTAGCGGGGGCCTCTGAGCAGTTCTTC
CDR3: CASSYSGLAGASEQFF

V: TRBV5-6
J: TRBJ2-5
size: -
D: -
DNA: TGTGCCAGCAGCTTGGGTCCGGGGGGCCTGGAGACCCAGTACTTC
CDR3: CASSLGPGGLETQYF

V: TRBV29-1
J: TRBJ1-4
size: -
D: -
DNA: TGCAGCGCGCAGACAGTCCGAAATGAAAAACTGTTTTTT
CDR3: CSAQTVRNEKLFF

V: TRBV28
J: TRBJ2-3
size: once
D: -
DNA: TGTGCCAGCAGATCGGGAGAGTGGCCAGATACGCAGTATTTT
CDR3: CASRSGEWPDTQYF

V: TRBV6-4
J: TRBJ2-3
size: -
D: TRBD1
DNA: TGTGCCAGCAGTACAGGGGGCGAAACAGATACGCAGTATTTT
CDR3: CASSTGGETDTQYF

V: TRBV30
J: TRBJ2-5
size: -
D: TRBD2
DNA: TGTGCCTGGAGTGTTCAGCGGGGGGCGGCGGAGACCCAGTACTTC
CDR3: CAWSVQRGAAETQYF

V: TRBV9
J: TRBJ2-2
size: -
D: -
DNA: TGTGCCAGCAGCGTAGTAGATAGCCACACCGGGGAGCTGTTTTTT
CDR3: CASSVVDSHTGELFF

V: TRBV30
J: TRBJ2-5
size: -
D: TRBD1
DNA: TGTGCCTGGAGTGGGATAACCCGGGACAGGGGTTCCCAAGAGACCCAGTACTTC
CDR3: CAWSGITRDRGSQETQYF